Each of the 17 T cell receptor beta chains below was sequenced from the same sample in a study of post-analysis software for immune sequencing data (dated by TCRdb to about 2015). For these TCRs, the target antigens are not known. Preparation of the library involved PCR. Sequencing took place on an Illumina HiSeq 2500. Unique molecular identifiers were incorporated into TCR beta cDNA libraries to reduce PCR and sequencing biases. TCRdb reanalyzed the raw reads on its own, using fastp at Q25 for trimming and MiXCR for clone calling, and kept in-frame beta chains. Every CDR3 protein is listed once, alongside the most common genes and DNA of its rows. The sample table holds 380,000 or so distinct CDR3 sequences, of which less than 40% were seen once. The biggest ten clones account for around an eighth of the sample. The full study reports these points: Patients showed significantly higher frequencies than controls for a few TRBV segments, among them TRBV5-6, TRBV5-1 and TRBV20-1.

Material: blood. The source of these receptors is a girl between 10 and 17 years old with multiple sclerosis.

The sample holds a few counts of this clonotype. This chain links TRBV20-1 with TRBJ2-1; 12 bases align to TRBD2. V lost 1 base and J lost 0; bases outside the gene matches: 7. Per the germline V gene, CDR1 is DFQATT and CDR2 is SNEGSKA (reference sequence). This CDR3 spans 18 amino acids. CDR3 bases: TGCAGTGCTAGAGTGACTAGCGGGGGCCCTCACTCCTACAATGAGCAGTTCTTC. This sequence encodes CSARVTSGGPHSYNEQFF.

This chain's CDR3 is CASNQGRDEQYF. CDR3 coding DNA: TGTGCCAGCAATCAGGGGAGGGACGAGCAGTACTTC. V and J are TRBV28 and TRBJ2-7; weak D call: TRBD2 (7 bases). The CDR3 runs 12 residues. Germline V gene lookup returns CDR1 MDHEN and CDR2 SYDVKM. Trimming removed 7 bases from V and 5 bases from J, with 12 bases in between.

This clonotype has a handful of counts. V and J are TRBV6-5 and TRBJ2-7, with 7 nucleotides matching TRBD2. The CDR3 sequence is 16 residues long. V dropped 0 bases and J dropped 7; count of bases not matched to a gene: 12. Germline V lookup: CDR1 MNHEY, CDR2 SVGAGI. For the CDR3, the DNA is TGTGCCAGCAGTTACTCGAGAAGGGAGGGCATGAGGGAGCAGTACTTC. It codes for CASSYSRREGMREQYF.

The V call is TRBV7-8, the J call TRBJ2-3; 7 bases align to TRBD1. J lost 4 bases, V lost 3 bases, and 13 bases had no gene match. The CDR3 is 17 residues long. The V gene's germline CDR1 is SGHVS and CDR2 FQNEAQ. The CDR3 DNA sequence: TGTGCCAGCAGCTTTCCGGGACAGTCGGAGGAATCAGATACGCAGTATTTT. Protein product: CASSFPGQSEESDTQYF.

At least ten counts were recorded for this clonotype. The rearrangement links TRBV13 to TRBJ2-6, with 8 bases matching TRBD1. Unmatched junction bases numbered 13, after V lost 5 bases and J lost 1 base. The germline CDR1 and CDR2 sequences are PRHDT and FYEKMQ (reference sequence). The CDR3 length is 19 residues. CDR3 loop: CASSQIKDRGGSGANVLTF. CDR3 DNA sequence: TGTGCCAGCAGCCAAATTAAAGACAGGGGAGGTTCTGGGGCCAACGTCCTGACTTTC.

This clonotype was seen a few times. The chain uses TRBV25-1 and TRBJ2-5; TRBD1 might be the D (6 bases). V was clipped by 10 bases and J by 4 bases, with 13 bases between them. The V gene's germline CDR1 is MGHDK and CDR2 SYGVNS. The CDR3 contains 12 residues. CDR3 amino acids: CAIQGGGETQYF. The CDR3 DNA follows: TGTGCCATCCAAGGGGGTGGAGAGACCCAGTACTTC. The complete variable domain, with remaining parts taken from reference TRBV25-1 and TRBJ2-5, reads EADIYQTPRYLVIGTGKKITLECSQTMGHDKMYWYQQDPGMELHLIHYSYGVNSTEKGDLSSESTVSRIRTEHFPLTLESARPSHTSQYLCAIQGGGETQYFGPGTRLLVL.

This chain connects TRBV12-3 or TRBV12-4 to TRBJ1-1, with TRBD1 matching over 8 bases. This CDR3 comprises 15 residues. V shed 7 bases, J shed 6 bases, and the junction held 13 bases outside the gene matches. For the CDR3, the DNA is TGTGCCAGCACCCACCCTCAGGGGGCGGGCGCTGAAGCTTTCTTT. Translation gives CASTHPQGAGAEAFF.

Comment on this clonotype: A much larger clone lies a single base off, so this may be a read error. The rearrangement links TRBV5-5 to TRBJ2-1; D could derive from TRBD1 or TRBD2 (6 bases each). The CDR3 is made up of 14 amino acids. V was clipped by 4 bases and J by 9 bases, with 17 bases between them. Germline V gene data show CDR1 as SGHKS and CDR2 as YYEKEE (reference sequence). This CDR3 is CASSVEGGQLEQFF. DNA of the CDR3: TGTGCCAGCAGCGTGGAGGGGGGACAACTTGAGCAGTTCTTC.

V and J are TRBV19 and TRBJ2-1; D is undetermined. Trimming cost V 3 bases and J 3 bases, with 12 bases left between them. Per the germline V gene, CDR1 is LNHDA and CDR2 is SQIVND (reference sequence). There are 15 residues in the CDR3. DNA of the CDR3: TGTGCCAGTAGTATCCGGCCTAACGGCTACAATGAGCAGTTCTTC. It is translated as CASSIRPNGYNEQFF. Full variable domain (remainder filled in from reference TRBV19 and TRBJ2-1): DGGITQSPKYLFRKEGQNVTLSCEQNLNHDAMYWYRQDPGQGLRLIYYSQIVNDFQKGDIAEGYSVSREKKESFPLTVTSAQKNPTAFYLCASSIRPNGYNEQFFGPGTRLTVL.

This clonotype was seen ten or more times. The genes are TRBV12-3 or TRBV12-4 and TRBJ2-7; TRBD1 is a possible D gene (5 bases). Trimming took 6 bases from V and 3 from J, leaving 15 bases between them. This CDR3 comprises 14 residues. CDR3 nucleotide sequence: TGTGCCAGCAGAGCTACAGGATTCCTCTACGAGCAGTACTTC. Encoded protein: CASRATGFLYEQYF.

The genes are TRBV4-3 and TRBJ2-3; D is undetermined. The CDR3 loop spans 16 amino acids. The germline gives CDR1 LGHNA, CDR2 YSLEER. V lost 0 bases and J 2 bases, leaving 12 bases between the germline ends. The chain's CDR3 is CASSQDRGWNTDTQYF. The CDR3 bases are TGCGCCAGCAGCCAAGATCGTGGTTGGAACACAGATACGCAGTATTTT.

Comment on this clonotype: Since a much larger clone is just one base distant, this may be a read error. V usage is TRBV12-5 and J usage is TRBJ2-1; D may be TRBD1 or TRBD2 (5 bases each). The CDR3 covers 11 residues. Trimming removed 4 bases from V and 12 bases from J, with 10 bases in between. CDR1 is LGHNT and CDR2 is FRNRAP in the germline V gene. The CDR3 DNA reads as TGTGCTAGTGGTTGGGGACGAGCGCAGTTCTTC. Amino acids: CASGWGRAQFF.

V is TRBV12-3 or TRBV12-4 and J is TRBJ2-5; D may be TRBD1 (7 bases). Trimming stripped 4 bases from V and 5 bases from J, with 14 bases between. This CDR3 contains 14 residues. The CDR3 nucleotides read TGTGCCAGCAGTTGGGCAGGGGGGAAGGAGACCCAGTACTTC. This codes for CASSWAGGKETQYF.

This clonotype has a handful of counts. The chain has TRBV5-6 and TRBJ2-1; D gene uncertain. Germline loops: CDR1 SGHDT, CDR2 YYEEEE. The CDR3 sequence is 12 residues long. V shed 4 bases and J shed 9 bases, with 11 bases lying between them. The CDR3 loop reads CASSPVGSEQFF. CDR3 bases: TGTGCCAGCAGCCCGGTGGGCAGTGAGCAGTTCTTC.

This clonotype was seen a handful of times. V and J are TRBV30 and TRBJ2-1; tentative D call: TRBD1 (6 bases). Germline loops: CDR1 GTSNPN, CDR2 SVGIG (reference sequence). V gave up 0 bases and J gave up 6 bases, with 15 bases separating them. The CDR3 runs 15 residues. As DNA, the CDR3 is TGTGCCTGGAGTGTAGGAGCAGGGGCTTTCAATGAGCAGTTCTTC. As protein: CAWSVGAGAFNEQFF.

The CDR3 DNA reads as TGTGCCAGTGGTTCGGGCTACGAGCAGTACTTC. Its protein product is CASGSGYEQYF. V gene TRBV6-2 or TRBV6-3 combines with J gene TRBJ2-5; D is unclear. The J call is doubtful: the DNA matches TRBJ2-7 better. The V gene's germline CDR1 is MNHEY and CDR2 SVGEGT. The CDR3 spans 11 residues.

The chain couples TRBV7-6 to TRBJ1-4, with D possibly being TRBD1 (5 bases). With 4 bases removed from V and 8 bases from J, the gap between germline ends came to 11 bases. The CDR3 sequence is 13 residues long. Germline CDR1 and CDR2: SGHVS and FNYEAQ. CDR3 sequence: CASSSDRYEKLFF. DNA of the CDR3: TGTGCCAGCAGCTCCGACAGATACGAAAAACTGTTTTTT.